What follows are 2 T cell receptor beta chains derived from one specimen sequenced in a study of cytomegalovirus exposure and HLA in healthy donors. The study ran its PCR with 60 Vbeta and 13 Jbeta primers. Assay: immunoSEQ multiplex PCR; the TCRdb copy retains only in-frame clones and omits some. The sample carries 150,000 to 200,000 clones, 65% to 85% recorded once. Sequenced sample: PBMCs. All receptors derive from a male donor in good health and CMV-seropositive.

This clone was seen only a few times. CDR3 nucleotide sequence: TGTGCCAGCGACGCTAGCGGGTCCGTCACAGATACGCAGTATTTT. Amino acid sequence: CASDASGSVTDTQYF. The J gene is TRBJ2-3, the V gene TRBV7-2, with 8 bases fitting TRBD2. Per germline, CDR1 SGHTA and CDR2 FQGNSA. The ends lost 8 bases at V and 2 bases at J; junction bases unmatched: 9. The CDR3 totals 15 residues.

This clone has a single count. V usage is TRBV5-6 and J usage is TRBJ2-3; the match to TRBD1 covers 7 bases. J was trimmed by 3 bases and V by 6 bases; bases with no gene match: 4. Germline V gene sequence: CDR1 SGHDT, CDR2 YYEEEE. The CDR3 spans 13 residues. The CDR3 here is CASNSQGTDTQYF. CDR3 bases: TGTGCCAGCAACTCACAGGGGACAGATACGCAGTATTTT.